The T cell receptor (beta chain) under discussion was sequenced for a study of cytomegalovirus exposure and HLA in healthy donors. Study-level background: Of roughly 360 genotyped donors, around 86% grouped in the Caucasian-associated ancestry cluster. Broader study findings: TCR beta V segments were, for the most part, productive about 87% or about 30% of the time in an earlier analysis.

The PCR had 60 Vbeta and 13 Jbeta primers. TCRdb keeps only in-frame clones here, not all; method: immunoSEQ multiplex PCR. The sample has roughly 120,000 clones, roughly 80% seen once. The CDR3 contains 12 residues. Germline CDR1 and CDR2: SGHRS and YFSETQ. Trimming took off 2 bases at V and 4 bases at J, with 6 bases between the two ends. To note about this clone: As yet, its antigen is unknown.

The sequenced sample consisted of PBMCs. The receptor was isolated from a woman in her forties in good health and CMV-seropositive. This sequence joins TRBV5-1 and TRBJ1-2; D is unresolved. CDR3 bases: TGCGCCAGCAGCTTAACGAGCTATGGCTACACCTTC. As protein: CASSLTSYGYTF.